This section outlines one T cell receptor (beta chain) sequence together with its context. The same CDR3 arises from other DNA sequences in this sample as well. The data derive from a study of shared clonotypes between healthy human individuals. This CDR3 contains 13 residues. V lost 8 bases and J lost 2, with 9 bases in between. CDR1 is ENHRY, CDR2 SYGVKD, per germline. Sequencing was performed with immunoSEQ multiplex PCR; in TCRdb, only in-frame clones are kept and a portion is missing. This table holds around 1,100,000 clones, approximately 77% found once. Sequencing input: memory CD4+ T cells from PBMCs. Indicated subset: CD45RA-negative fraction. The chain joins TRBV10-3 to TRBJ2-2; no definite D call. This sequence was found in a man younger than 35 in good health. Some clones in this sample may be carry-over from other donors' samples. CDR3 sequence: CAISPENTGELFF. In DNA form, the CDR3 reads TGTGCCATCTCCCCGGAAAACACCGGGGAGCTGTTTTTT.